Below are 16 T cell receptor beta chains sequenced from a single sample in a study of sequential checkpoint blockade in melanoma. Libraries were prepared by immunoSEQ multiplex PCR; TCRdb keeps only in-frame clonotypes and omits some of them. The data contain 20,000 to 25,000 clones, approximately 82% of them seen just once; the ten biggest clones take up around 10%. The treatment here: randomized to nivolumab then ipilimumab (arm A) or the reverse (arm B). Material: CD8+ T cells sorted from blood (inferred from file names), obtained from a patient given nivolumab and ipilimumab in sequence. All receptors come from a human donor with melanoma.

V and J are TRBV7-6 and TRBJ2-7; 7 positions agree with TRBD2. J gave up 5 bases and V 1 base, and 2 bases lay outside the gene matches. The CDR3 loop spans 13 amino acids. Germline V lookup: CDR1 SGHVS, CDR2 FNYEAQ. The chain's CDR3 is CASSLGLADEQYF. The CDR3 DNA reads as TGTGCCAGCAGCTTAGGTCTAGCGGACGAGCAGTACTTC.

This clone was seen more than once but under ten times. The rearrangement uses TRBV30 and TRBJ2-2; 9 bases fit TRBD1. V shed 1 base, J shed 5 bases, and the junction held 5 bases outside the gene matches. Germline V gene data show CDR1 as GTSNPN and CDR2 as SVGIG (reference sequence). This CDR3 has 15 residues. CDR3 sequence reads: CAWSGQGEETGELFF. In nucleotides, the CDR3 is TGTGCCTGGAGTGGACAGGGGGAGGAAACCGGGGAGCTGTTTTTT. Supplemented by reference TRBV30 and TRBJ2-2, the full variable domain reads SQTIHQWPATLVQPVGSPLSLECTVEGTSNPNLYWYRQAAGRGLQLLFYSVGIGQISSEVPQNLSASRPQDRQFILSSKKLLLSDSGFYLCAWSGQGEETGELFFGEGSRLTVL.

In DNA, the CDR3 is TGTGCCAGCAGCGTACAGGGATGGTCCGGCGAAAAACTGTTTTTT. Its protein is CASSVQGWSGEKLFF. The genes are TRBV9 and TRBJ1-4, with D possibly TRBD1 on 5 matching bases. Germline loops: CDR1 SGDLS, CDR2 YYNGEE. The length of the CDR3 is 15 residues. With 1 base removed from V and 8 bases from J, the gap between germline ends came to 15 bases. Full variable domain (missing parts from reference TRBV9 and TRBJ1-4): DSGVTQTPKHLITATGQRVTLRCSPRSGDLSVYWYQQSLDQGLQFLIQYYNGEERAKGNILERFSAQQFPDLHSELNLSSLELGDSALYFCASSVQGWSGEKLFFGSGTQLSVL.

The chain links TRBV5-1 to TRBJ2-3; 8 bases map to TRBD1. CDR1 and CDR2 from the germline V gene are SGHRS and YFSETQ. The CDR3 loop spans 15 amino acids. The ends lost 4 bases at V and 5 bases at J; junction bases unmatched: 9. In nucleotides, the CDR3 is TGCGCCAGCAGCCTTCAGGGGGCCAGCGGAGATACGCAGTATTTT. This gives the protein CASSLQGASGDTQYF.

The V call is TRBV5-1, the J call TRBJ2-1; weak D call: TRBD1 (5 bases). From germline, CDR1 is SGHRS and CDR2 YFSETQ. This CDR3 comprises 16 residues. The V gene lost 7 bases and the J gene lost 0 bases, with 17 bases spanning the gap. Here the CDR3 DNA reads TGCGCCAGCTCGGTTGTCATGGACATCTCCTACAATGAGCAGTTCTTC. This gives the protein CASSVVMDISYNEQFF.

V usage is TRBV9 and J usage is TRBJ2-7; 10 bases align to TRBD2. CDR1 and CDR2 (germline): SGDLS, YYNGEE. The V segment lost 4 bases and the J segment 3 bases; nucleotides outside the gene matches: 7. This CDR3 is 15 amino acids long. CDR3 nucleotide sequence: TGTGCCAGCAGCATAGGACTAGCGGAGGGCTACGAGCAGTACTTC. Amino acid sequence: CASSIGLAEGYEQYF.

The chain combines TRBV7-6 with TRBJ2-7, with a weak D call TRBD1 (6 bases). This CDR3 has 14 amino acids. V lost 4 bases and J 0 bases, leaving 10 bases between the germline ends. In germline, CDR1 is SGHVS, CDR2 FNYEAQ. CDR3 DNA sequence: TGTGCCAGCAGCTCTGACAGGCCCTCCTACGAGCAGTACTTC. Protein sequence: CASSSDRPSYEQYF.

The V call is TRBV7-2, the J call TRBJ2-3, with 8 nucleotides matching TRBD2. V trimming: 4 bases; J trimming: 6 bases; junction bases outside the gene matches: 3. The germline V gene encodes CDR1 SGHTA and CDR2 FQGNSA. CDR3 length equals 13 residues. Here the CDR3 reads CASSSGTSDTQYF. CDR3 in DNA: TGTGCCAGCAGCTCCGGGACTAGTGATACGCAGTATTTT.

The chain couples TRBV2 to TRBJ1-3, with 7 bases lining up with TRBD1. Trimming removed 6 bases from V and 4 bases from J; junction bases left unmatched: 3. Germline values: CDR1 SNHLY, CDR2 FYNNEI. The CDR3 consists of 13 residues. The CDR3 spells CASSWDSGNTIYF. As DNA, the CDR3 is TGTGCCAGCAGCTGGGACAGCGGAAACACCATATATTTT.

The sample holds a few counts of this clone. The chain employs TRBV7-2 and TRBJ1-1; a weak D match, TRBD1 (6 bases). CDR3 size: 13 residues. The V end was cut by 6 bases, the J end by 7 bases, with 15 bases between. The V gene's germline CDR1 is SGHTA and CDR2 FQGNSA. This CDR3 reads CASRSRGTGEAFF. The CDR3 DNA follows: TGTGCCAGCAGGTCCAGGGGCACTGGTGAAGCTTTCTTT.

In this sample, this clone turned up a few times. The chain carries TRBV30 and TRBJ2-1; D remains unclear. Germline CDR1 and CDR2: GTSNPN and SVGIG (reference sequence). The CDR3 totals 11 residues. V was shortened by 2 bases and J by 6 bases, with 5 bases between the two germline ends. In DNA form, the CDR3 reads TGTGCCTGGAGTCGGTCCAATGAGCAGTTCTTC. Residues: CAWSRSNEQFF.

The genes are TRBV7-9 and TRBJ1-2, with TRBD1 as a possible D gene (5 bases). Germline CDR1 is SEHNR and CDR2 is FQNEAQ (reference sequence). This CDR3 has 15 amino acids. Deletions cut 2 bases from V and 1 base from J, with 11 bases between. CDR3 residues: CASSLRTSNNYGYTF. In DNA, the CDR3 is TGTGCCAGCAGCTTAAGGACATCGAATAACTATGGCTACACCTTC.

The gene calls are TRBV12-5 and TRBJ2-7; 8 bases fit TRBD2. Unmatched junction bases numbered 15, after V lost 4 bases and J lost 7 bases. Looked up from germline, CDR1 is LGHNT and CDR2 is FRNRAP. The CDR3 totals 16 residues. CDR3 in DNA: TGTGCTAGTGGTTGGGGGGCAGCGGGAGCTTCGCGTGAGCAGTACTTC. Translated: CASGWGAAGASREQYF.

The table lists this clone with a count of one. CDR3 nucleotides: TGTGCCAGGACCCAGGGGGAAGCTTTCTTT. Its protein product is CARTQGEAFF. J is TRBJ1-1 and V is TRBV6-5; D might be TRBD1 (6 bases). Germline values: CDR1 MNHEY, CDR2 SVGAGI. The CDR3 contains 10 residues. V was cut by 9 bases and J by 8 bases, with 10 bases left in between.

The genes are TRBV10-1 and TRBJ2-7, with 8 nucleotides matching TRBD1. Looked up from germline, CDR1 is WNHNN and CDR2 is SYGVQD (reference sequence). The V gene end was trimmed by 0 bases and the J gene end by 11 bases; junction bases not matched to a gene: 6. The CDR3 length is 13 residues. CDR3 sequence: CASSESLQGAEYF. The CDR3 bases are TGCGCCAGCAGTGAGTCGCTTCAGGGGGCGGAGTACTTC.

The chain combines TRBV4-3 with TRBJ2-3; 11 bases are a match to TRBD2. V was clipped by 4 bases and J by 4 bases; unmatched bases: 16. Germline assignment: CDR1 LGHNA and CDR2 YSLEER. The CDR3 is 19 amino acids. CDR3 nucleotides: TGCGCCAGCAGCCGTGGGGTACTAGCGGGAGATGGAGGCGCAGATACGCAGTATTTT. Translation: CASSRGVLAGDGGADTQYF.